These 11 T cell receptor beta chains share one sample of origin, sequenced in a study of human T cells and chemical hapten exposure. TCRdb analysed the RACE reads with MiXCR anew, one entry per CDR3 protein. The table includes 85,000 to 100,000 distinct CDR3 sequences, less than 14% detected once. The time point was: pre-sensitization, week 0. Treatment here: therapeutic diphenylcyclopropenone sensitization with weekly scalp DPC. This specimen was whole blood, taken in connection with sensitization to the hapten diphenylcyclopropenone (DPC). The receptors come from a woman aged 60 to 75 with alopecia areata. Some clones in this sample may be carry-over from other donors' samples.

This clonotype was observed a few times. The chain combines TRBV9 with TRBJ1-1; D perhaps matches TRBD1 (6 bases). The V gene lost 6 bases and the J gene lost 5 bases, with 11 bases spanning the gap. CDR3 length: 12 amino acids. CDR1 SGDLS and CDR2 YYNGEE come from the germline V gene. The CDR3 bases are TGTGCCAGCAAAGGCCAGGGGACTGAAGCTTTCTTT. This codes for CASKGQGTEAFF.

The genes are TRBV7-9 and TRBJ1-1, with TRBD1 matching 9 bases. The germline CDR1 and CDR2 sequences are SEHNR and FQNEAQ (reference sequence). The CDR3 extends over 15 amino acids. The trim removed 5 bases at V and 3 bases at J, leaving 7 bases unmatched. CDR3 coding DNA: TGTGCCAGCAGCCCGGGACAGGGTGGAGACACTGAAGCTTTCTTT. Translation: CASSPGQGGDTEAFF.

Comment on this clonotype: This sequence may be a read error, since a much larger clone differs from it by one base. The DNA of the CDR3 is TGCGGTGCTAGAGATCCCCGGGTGCAGGGCTCATCACCCCTCCACTTT. This gives the protein CGARDPRVQGSSPLHF. The rearrangement joins TRBV20-1 to TRBJ1-6, with D possibly being TRBD1 (5 bases). The CDR3 consists of 16 residues. Germline-derived CDR1 and CDR2 are DFQATT and SNEGSKA (reference sequence).

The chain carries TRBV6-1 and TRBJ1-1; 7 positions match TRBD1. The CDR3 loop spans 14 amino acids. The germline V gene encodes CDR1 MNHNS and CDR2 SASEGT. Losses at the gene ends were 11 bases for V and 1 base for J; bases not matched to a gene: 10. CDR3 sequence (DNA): TGTGCCGGAGCTTACAGGGGAGGGAACACTGAAGCTTTCTTT. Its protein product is CAGAYRGGNTEAFF.

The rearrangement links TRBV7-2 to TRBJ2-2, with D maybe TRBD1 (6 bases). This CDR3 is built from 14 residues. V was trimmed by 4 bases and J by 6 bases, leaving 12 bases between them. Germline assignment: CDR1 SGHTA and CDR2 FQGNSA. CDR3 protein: CASSSQGQAGELFF. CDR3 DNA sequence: TGTGCCAGCAGCTCACAGGGTCAGGCCGGGGAGCTGTTTTTT.

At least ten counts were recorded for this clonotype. The CDR3: CASSLVRGGYTEAFF. The CDR3 nucleotides are TGTGCCAGCAGCTTAGTCAGGGGTGGGTACACTGAAGCTTTCTTT. V is TRBV7-8 and J is TRBJ1-1; D perhaps matches TRBD1 (6 bases). The CDR3 is made up of 15 amino acids. Trimming removed 1 base from V and 3 bases from J, with 12 bases in between. Looked up from germline, CDR1 is SGHVS and CDR2 is FQNEAQ.

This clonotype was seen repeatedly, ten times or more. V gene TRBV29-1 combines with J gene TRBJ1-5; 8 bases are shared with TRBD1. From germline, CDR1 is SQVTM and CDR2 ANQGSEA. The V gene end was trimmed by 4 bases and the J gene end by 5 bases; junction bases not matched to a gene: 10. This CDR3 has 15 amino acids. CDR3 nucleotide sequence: TGCAGCGTTGGGGTTGGACAGGGTGATGATCAGCCCCAGCATTTT. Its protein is CSVGVGQGDDQPQHF.

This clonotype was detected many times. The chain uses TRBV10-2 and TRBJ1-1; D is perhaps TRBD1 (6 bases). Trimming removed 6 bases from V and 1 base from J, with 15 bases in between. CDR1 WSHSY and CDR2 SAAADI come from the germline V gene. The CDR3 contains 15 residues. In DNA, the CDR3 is TGCGCCAGCAGCCTGGAGAGGGGGGAGAACACTGAAGCTTTCTTT. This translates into CASSLERGENTEAFF.

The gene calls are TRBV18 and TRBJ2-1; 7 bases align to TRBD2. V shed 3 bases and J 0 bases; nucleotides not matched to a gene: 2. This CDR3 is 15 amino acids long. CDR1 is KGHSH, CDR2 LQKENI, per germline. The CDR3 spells CASSPGEGSYNEQFF. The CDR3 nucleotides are TGTGCCAGCTCACCGGGGGAGGGCTCCTACAATGAGCAGTTCTTC.

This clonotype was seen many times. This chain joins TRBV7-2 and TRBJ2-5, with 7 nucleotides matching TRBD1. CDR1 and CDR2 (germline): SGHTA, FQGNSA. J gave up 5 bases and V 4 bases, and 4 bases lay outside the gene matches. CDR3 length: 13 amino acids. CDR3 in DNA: TGTGCCAGCAGCTACAGGGGTCCTGAGACCCAGTACTTC. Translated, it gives CASSYRGPETQYF.

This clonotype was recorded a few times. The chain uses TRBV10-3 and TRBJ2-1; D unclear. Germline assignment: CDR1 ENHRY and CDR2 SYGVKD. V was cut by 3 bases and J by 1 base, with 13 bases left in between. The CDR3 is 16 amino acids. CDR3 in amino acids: CAISDPVKASYNEQFF. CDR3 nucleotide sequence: TGTGCCATCAGTGATCCGGTAAAGGCGTCCTACAATGAGCAGTTCTTC.